The 20 T cell receptor beta chains given below trace back to one sample, sequenced in a study of T cells in Graves' hyperthyroidism and ophthalmopathy. RNA transcripts were the template for amplifying TCR beta CDR3 regions. First-round RT-PCR with HTBI primers amplified the TCR CDR3 region. From the multiplex PCR reads, TCRdb called clonotypes with MiXCR, one entry per CDR3 protein. The data hold over 650,000 distinct CDR3 sequences, with 45% observed a single time. Sequences were obtained from peripheral blood or thyroid tissue (not recorded which). The receptor set was obtained from an adult man with Graves' disease, either hyperthyroidism or ophthalmopathy (not recorded which).

This clonotype has a count of ten or more. The CDR3 sequence is CSAKRDLTGELFF. The CDR3 nucleotides read TGCAGTGCTAAACGGGACCTCACCGGGGAGCTGTTTTTT. The chain uses TRBV20-1 and TRBJ2-2; D tentatively reads TRBD1 or TRBD2 (5 bases each). The ends were cut back, 4 bases at V and 4 bases at J, with 10 bases in the middle. The CDR3 is 13 residues long. Germline V gives CDR1 DFQATT, CDR2 SNEGSKA (reference sequence).

The genes are TRBV12-3 or TRBV12-4 and TRBJ1-2, with D maybe TRBD1 (6 bases). The V end was cut by 5 bases, the J end by 8 bases, with 18 bases between. The CDR3 covers 14 residues. The CDR3: CASSPSGVLKGYTF. The CDR3 DNA reads TGTGCCAGCAGTCCCTCAGGGGTCCTCAAGGGCTACACCTTC.

This sequence joins TRBV20-1 and TRBJ1-2; D might be TRBD1 (5 bases). V shed 6 bases and J shed 6 bases, with 20 bases lying between them. The CDR3 sequence is 14 residues long. The germline V gene encodes CDR1 DFQATT and CDR2 SNEGSKA (reference sequence). In DNA form, the CDR3 reads TGCAGTGCCGGGCGGGGGATTATTCGCCATGGCTACACCTTC. Encoded protein: CSAGRGIIRHGYTF.

The rearrangement uses TRBV20-1 and TRBJ1-5, with a tentative D call TRBD1 (6 bases). Germline CDR1 DFQATT, CDR2 SNEGSKA (reference sequence). Trimming stripped 5 bases from V and 14 bases from J, with 16 bases between. The CDR3 has 11 residues. For the CDR3, the DNA is TGCAGTGCTGGGGAGGGGGGCTACGAGCATTTT. Translated, it gives CSAGEGGYEHF.

This chain links TRBV7-9 with TRBJ1-1; D unresolved. V was trimmed by 5 bases and J by 8 bases, leaving 21 bases between them. CDR1 is SEHNR, CDR2 FQNEAQ, per germline (reference sequence). The CDR3 is 15 residues long. The CDR3 DNA is TGTGCCAGCAGCCCTCCGGGCCAGGCGGGGAGGGAAGCTTTCTTT. Translation: CASSPPGQAGREAFF.

The chain employs TRBV20-1 and TRBJ2-5; 12 bases match TRBD2. The germline CDR1 and CDR2 sequences are DFQATT and SNEGSKA (reference sequence). The junction had 10 bases not matched to a gene; V was cut back by 6 bases and J by 5 bases. The CDR3 extends over 15 amino acids. The CDR3 nucleotides are TGCAGTGCCATACGACTAGCGGGGGATGTTGAGACCCAGTACTTC. Amino acids: CSAIRLAGDVETQYF.

The rearrangement joins TRBV11-2 to TRBJ1-2; D is unresolved. The V gene's germline CDR1 is SGHAT and CDR2 FQNNGV. V dropped 3 bases and J dropped 3 bases, with 11 bases sitting between them. The CDR3 covers 14 residues. The chain's CDR3 is CASSFDPGDYGYTF. The CDR3 DNA follows: TGTGCCAGCAGCTTCGACCCCGGAGACTATGGCTACACCTTC.

The chain joins TRBV2 to TRBJ2-6; possible D gene TRBD1, 6 bases. The CDR3 extends over 12 amino acids. The germline CDR1 and CDR2 sequences are SNHLY and FYNNEI. The V and J ends lost 3 bases and 12 bases respectively, with 9 bases between them. CDR3 nucleotide sequence: TGTGCCAGCAGTGAGGACAGCCCCGTCCTGACTTTC. It specifies CASSEDSPVLTF.

The table lists this clonotype with many counts. This chain uses TRBV20-1 with TRBJ2-7; D possibly corresponds to TRBD1 (5 bases). Trimming removed 7 bases at V and 1 base at J, with 8 bases between. Germline V CDR1 and CDR2: DFQATT, SNEGSKA (reference sequence). CDR3 length: 11 residues. CDR3 amino acids: CSVQGSYEQYF. The CDR3, as DNA: TGCAGTGTTCAGGGTTCCTACGAGCAGTACTTC.

A few counts support this clonotype. V gene TRBV2 combines with J gene TRBJ1-1; D possibly corresponds to TRBD1 (5 bases). This CDR3 spans 13 amino acids. V shed 3 bases and J shed 7 bases, with 12 bases lying between them. Germline CDR1 and CDR2: SNHLY and FYNNEI. CDR3 in amino acids: CASSDGSGGEAFF. CDR3 in DNA: TGTGCCAGCAGTGATGGGTCGGGGGGTGAAGCTTTCTTT.

This clonotype was seen a few times. V gene TRBV10-3 combines with J gene TRBJ2-3; a weak D match, TRBD2 (6 bases). The V gene's germline CDR1 is ENHRY and CDR2 SYGVKD. The CDR3 covers 14 residues. V was trimmed by 6 bases and J by 1 base, leaving 11 bases between them. The CDR3 loop is CAIRQAGRTDTQYF. The DNA for the CDR3 is TGTGCCATCAGGCAAGCGGGTCGCACAGATACGCAGTATTTT.

The chain combines TRBV20-1 with TRBJ2-2, with D perhaps TRBD2 (5 bases). With 2 bases removed from V and 1 base from J, the gap between germline ends came to 14 bases. The length of the CDR3 is 16 residues. Germline V gene lookup returns CDR1 DFQATT and CDR2 SNEGSKA (reference sequence). The CDR3 loop is CSARPHGEWNTGELFF. The CDR3 nucleotides are TGCAGTGCTAGACCCCATGGGGAGTGGAACACCGGGGAGCTGTTTTTT.

This chain uses TRBV25-1 with TRBJ2-5, with a tentative D call TRBD2 (5 bases). The length of the CDR3 is 13 residues. The V end was cut by 1 base, the J end by 5 bases, with 8 bases between. The germline gives CDR1 MGHDK, CDR2 SYGVNS. The CDR3 spells CASSEWTPETQYF. The CDR3 region has the DNA TGTGCCAGCAGTGAATGGACTCCCGAGACCCAGTACTTC.

The V gene is TRBV2, the J gene TRBJ2-7, with a possible D match to TRBD2 (5 bases). This CDR3 spans 14 amino acids. CDR1 and CDR2 from the germline V gene are SNHLY and FYNNEI. V dropped 11 bases and J dropped 0 bases, with 17 bases sitting between them. CDR3 DNA sequence: TGTGCCTGGACCTATCGGGGTAGCTCCTACGAGCAGTACTTC. As protein: CAWTYRGSSYEQYF. The whole variable domain, filled in from reference TRBV2 and TRBJ2-7, reads EPEVTQTPSHQVTQMGQEVILRCVPISNHLYFYWYRQILGQKVEFLVSFYNNEISEKSEIFDDQFSVERPDGSNFTLKIRSTKLEDSAMYFCAWTYRGSSYEQYFGPGTRLTVT.

Of note for this clonotype: At one of its ends the junction is not consistent with the germline gene, which may arise from a read error. The chain couples TRBV7-9 to TRBJ1-6; a possible D gene is TRBD1 (6 bases). There are 15 residues in the CDR3. CDR1 is SEHNR, CDR2 FQNEAQ, per germline (reference sequence). The CDR3 DNA reads as TGTGCCAGCAGTTACCAACAGGGTTATACTTCACCCCTCCACTTT. It yields the protein CASSYQQGYTSPLHF.

There are many counts of this clonotype. This CDR3 reads CAIADRANEKLFF. The CDR3 bases are TGTGCCATCGCTGACAGGGCTAATGAAAAACTGTTTTTT. The gene calls are TRBV10-3 and TRBJ1-4, with TRBD1 matching 7 bases. Per germline, CDR1 ENHRY and CDR2 SYGVKD. The CDR3 loop spans 13 amino acids. V was clipped by 8 bases and J by 3 bases; unmatched bases: 3.

The chain joins TRBV10-3 to TRBJ2-7; D may be TRBD2 (6 bases). The germline gives CDR1 ENHRY, CDR2 SYGVKD. Trimming removed 6 bases at V and 2 bases at J, with 14 bases between. This CDR3 region has 14 residues. For the CDR3, the DNA is TGTGCCATCAGGGGGGACGGAGGGACCTACGAGCAGTACTTC. This encodes CAIRGDGGTYEQYF.

This clonotype was seen only a few times. A much larger clone lies a single base off, so this may be a read error. The rearrangement uses TRBV19 and TRBJ2-2; D could derive from TRBD1 or TRBD2 (5 bases each). There are 14 residues in the CDR3. Trimming pared 1 base from V and 3 bases from J, leaving 6 bases between. Germline assignment: CDR1 LNHDA and CDR2 SQIVND (reference sequence). The CDR3 region has the DNA TGTGCCAGTAGTATAGGAGGGGACACCGGGGAGCTGTTTTTT. Amino acids: CASSIGGDTGELFF.

In its sample, this clonotype was seen many times. This rearrangement joins TRBV5-6 to TRBJ1-6, with D tentatively TRBD1 (5 bases). Trimming pared 4 bases from V and 13 bases from J, leaving 18 bases between. Germline V gives CDR1 SGHDT, CDR2 YYEEEE. The CDR3 totals 14 residues. The CDR3 coding sequence is TGTGCCAGCAGCGGGGGGGAGGGGTCTCTGCCCCTCCACTTT. Protein sequence: CASSGGEGSLPLHF.

Ten or more counts support this clonotype. The chain recombines TRBV12-3 or TRBV12-4 with TRBJ1-1; TRBD1 matches 8 bases. V shed 8 bases, J shed 10 bases, and the junction held 9 bases outside the gene matches. This CDR3 contains 12 residues. The CDR3 loop reads CASVARQGRAFF. The CDR3 DNA sequence: TGTGCCAGCGTGGCCCGACAGGGGCGAGCTTTCTTT.